This T cell receptor beta chain was sequenced during a study of blood T cell repertoires in COVID-19. Study background: Samples taken during acute and convalescent COVID-19 were collected in the United States, Italy and Spain. T cells, B-cell-depleted T cells, or PBMCs supplied cDNA or gDNA.

With 7 bases removed from V and 5 bases from J, the gap between germline ends came to 14 bases. Germline V gives CDR1 MNHEY, CDR2 SVGAGI. This CDR3 is built from 13 residues. Study processing details: Amplification of reference gene primers was used by the study to estimate nucleated cell counts. The data were produced by immunoSEQ multiplex PCR, yet TCRdb's version contains in-frame clones alone and is incomplete. V and J calls plus clone size are reproduced from that table; the DNA served to infer D and trimming. The sample has some 12,000 clones, over 80% seen once; the top ten hold approximately 11%.

This TCR derives from a human donor in a cohort sampled during active COVID-19. The chain is built from TRBV6-5 and TRBJ1-2, with unresolved D. Sequenced sample: peripheral blood. The CDR3 is CASTPGGWYGYTF. For the CDR3, the DNA is TGTGCCAGCACCCCCGGAGGTTGGTATGGCTACACCTTC.